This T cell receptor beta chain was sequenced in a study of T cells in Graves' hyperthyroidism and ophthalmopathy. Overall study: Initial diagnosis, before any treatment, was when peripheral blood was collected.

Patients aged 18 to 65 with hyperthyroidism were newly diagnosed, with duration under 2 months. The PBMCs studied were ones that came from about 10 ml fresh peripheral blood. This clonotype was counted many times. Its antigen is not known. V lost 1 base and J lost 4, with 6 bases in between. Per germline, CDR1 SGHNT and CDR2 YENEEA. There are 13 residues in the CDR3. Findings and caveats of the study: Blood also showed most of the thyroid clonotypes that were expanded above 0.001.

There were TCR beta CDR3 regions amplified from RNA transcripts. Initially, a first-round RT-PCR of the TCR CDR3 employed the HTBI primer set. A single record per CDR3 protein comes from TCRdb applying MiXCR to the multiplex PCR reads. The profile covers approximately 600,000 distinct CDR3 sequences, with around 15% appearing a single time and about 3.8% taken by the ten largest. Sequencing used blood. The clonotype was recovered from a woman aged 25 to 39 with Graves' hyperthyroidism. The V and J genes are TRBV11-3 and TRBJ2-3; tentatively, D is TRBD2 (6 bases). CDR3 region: CASSLGEADTQYF. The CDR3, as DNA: TGTGCCAGCAGCTTAGGGGAGGCAGATACGCAGTATTTT.